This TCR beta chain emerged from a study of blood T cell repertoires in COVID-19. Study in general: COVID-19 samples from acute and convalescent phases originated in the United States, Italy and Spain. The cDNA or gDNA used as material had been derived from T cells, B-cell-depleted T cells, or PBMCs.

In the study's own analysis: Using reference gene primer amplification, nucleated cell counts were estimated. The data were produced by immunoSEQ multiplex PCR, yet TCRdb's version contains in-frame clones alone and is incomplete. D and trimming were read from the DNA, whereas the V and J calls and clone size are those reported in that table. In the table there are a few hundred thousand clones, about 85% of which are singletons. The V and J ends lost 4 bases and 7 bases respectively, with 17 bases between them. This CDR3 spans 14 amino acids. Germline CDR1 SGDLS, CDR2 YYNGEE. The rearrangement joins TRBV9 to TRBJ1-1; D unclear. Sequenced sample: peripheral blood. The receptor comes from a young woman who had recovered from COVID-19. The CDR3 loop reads CASSPTPQTGEAFF. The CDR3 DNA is TGTGCCAGCAGCCCTACCCCTCAGACGGGTGAAGCTTTCTTT.